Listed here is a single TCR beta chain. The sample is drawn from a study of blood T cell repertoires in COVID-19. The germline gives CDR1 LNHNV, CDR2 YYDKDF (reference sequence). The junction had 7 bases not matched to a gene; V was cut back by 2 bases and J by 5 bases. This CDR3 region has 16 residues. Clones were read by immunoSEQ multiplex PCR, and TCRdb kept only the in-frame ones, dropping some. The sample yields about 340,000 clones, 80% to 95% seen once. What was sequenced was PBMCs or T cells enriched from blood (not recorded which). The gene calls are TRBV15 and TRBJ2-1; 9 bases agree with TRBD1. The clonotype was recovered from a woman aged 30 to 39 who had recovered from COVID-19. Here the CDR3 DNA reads TGTGCCACCAGCAGAACCCCGGGACAGGGTGACAATGAGCAGTTCTTC. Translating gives CATSRTPGQGDNEQFF.